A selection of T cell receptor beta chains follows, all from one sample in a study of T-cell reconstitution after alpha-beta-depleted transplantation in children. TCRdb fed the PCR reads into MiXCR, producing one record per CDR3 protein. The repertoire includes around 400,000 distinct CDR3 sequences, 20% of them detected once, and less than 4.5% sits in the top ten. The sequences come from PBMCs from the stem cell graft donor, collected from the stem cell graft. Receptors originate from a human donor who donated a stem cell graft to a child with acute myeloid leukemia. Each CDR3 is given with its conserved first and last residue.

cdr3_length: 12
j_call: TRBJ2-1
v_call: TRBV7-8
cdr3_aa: CASSLGTLGQFF

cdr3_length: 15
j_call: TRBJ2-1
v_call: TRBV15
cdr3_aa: CATSRGAGSYNEQFF

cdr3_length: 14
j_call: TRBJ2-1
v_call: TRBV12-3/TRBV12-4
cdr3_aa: CASSTRQGRQEQFF

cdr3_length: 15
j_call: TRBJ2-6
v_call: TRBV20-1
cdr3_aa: CSAFQRVTGANVLTF

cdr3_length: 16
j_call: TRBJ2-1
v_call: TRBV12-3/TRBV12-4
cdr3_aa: CASTRLAGGPDDEQFF

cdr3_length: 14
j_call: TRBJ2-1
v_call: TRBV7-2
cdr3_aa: CASSLRLAGYEQFF

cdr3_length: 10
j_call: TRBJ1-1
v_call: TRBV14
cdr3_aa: CVSGNTEAFF

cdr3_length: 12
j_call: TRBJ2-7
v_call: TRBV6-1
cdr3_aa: CASRARGYEQYF

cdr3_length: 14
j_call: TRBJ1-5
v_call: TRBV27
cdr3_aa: CATSRTATYQPQHF

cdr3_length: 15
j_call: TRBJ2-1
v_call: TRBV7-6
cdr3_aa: CASSSLLAGANEQFF

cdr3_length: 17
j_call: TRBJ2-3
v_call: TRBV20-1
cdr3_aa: CSALLQGLAAPQDTQYF

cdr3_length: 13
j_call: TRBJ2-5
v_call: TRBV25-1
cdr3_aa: CASLNRGGETQYF

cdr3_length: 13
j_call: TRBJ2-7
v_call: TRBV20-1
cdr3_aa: CSADTGTAYEQYF

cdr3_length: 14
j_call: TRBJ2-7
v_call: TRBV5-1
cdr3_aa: CASSLDGLSYEQYF

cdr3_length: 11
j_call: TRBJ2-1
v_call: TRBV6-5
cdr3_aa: CASSGLNEQFF

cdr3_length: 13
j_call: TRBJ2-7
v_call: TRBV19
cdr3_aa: CASSTNGAGEQYF

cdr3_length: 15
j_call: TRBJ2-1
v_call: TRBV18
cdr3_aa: CASSPPPSGRNEQFF

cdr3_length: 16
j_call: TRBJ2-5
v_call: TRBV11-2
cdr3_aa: CASSEAGTAEGETQYF

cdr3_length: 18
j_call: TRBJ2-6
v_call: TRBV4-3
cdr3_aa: CASSQDVLAGVGANVLTF

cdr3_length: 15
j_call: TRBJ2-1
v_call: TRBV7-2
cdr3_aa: CASSPLPSSYNEQFF

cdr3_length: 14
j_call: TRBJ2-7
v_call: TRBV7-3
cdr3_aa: CASSSTGNSYEQYF

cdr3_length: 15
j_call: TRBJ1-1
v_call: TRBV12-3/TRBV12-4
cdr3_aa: CASSPHVLMNTEAFF

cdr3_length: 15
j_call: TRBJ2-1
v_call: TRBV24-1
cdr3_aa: CATSEGQGPYNEQFF

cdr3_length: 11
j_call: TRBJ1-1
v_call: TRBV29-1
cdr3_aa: CSVRLGGEAFF

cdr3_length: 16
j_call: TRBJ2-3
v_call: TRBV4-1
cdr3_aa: CASSQDKGDAVDTQYF

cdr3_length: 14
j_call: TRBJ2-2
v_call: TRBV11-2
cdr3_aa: CASSSDSSTGELFF

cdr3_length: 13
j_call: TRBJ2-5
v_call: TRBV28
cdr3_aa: CASRVGGVETQYF

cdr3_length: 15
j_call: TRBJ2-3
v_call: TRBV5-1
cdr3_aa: CASSPQGLVADTQYF

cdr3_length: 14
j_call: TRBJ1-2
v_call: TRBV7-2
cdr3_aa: CASSLTYREDGYTF

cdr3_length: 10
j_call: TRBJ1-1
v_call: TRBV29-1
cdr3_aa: CSAGHTEAFF

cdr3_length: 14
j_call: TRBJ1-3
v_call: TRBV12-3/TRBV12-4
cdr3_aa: CASSHGYSGNTIYF

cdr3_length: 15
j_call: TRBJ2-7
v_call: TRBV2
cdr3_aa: CASQIASPSYNEQYF

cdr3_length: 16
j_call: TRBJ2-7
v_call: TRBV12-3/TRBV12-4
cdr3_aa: CASSSGRGGTYVEQYF

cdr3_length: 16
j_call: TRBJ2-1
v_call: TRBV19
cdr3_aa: CASSIALAGYYNEQFF

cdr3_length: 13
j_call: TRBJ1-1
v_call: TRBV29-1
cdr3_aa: CSVKGRMNTEAFF

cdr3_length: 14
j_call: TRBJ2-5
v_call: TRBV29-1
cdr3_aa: CSVLTGGGGETQYF

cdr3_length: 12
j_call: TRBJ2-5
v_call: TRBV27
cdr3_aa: CASSFTGETQYF

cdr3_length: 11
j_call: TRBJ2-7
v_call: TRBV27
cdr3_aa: CASSFRTGGYF

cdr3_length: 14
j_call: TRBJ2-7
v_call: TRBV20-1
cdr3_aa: CSARRTSDLYEQYF

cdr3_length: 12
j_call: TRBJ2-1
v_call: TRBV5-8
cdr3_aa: CASTPYRGGQFF

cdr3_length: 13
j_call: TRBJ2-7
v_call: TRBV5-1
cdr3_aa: CASSGNQGYEQYF

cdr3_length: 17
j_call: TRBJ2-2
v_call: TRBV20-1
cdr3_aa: CSAEGLAHSANTGELFF

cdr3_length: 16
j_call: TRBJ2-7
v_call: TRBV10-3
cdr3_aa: CAISENDRKVDYEQYF

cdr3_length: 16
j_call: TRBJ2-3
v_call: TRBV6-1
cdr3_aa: CASSPLAGVGGDTQYF

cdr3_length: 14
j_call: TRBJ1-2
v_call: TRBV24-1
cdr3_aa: CATSDTTGSYGYTF

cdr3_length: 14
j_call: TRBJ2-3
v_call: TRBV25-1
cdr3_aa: CASTEGVDSDTQYF

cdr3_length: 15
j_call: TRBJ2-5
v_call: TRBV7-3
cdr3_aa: CASSLGLAGEETQYF

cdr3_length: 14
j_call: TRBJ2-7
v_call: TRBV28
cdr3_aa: CASSPWTGLHEQYF

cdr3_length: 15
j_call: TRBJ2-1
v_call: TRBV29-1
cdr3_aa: CSVIPPSGSYNEQFF

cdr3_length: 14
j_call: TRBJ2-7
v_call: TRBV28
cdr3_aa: CASSPPDRSYEQYF

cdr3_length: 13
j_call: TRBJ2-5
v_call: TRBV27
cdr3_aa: CASRPMGQETQYF

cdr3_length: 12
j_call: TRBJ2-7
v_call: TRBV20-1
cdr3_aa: CSAHAGGYEQYF

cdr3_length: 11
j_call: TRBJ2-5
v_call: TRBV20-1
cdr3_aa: CSAKLERTQYF

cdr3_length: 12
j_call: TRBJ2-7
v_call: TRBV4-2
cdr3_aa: CAMGPGLHDEYF

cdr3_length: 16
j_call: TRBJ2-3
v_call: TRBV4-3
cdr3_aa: CASSFDLAGVADTQYF